Following are 3 T cell receptor beta chains from one sample sequenced in a study of T cell responses to AZD1222 COVID-19 vaccine. The data were produced by immunoSEQ multiplex PCR, yet TCRdb's version contains in-frame clones alone and is incomplete. This repertoire shows over 100,000 clones, 80% to 95% found once; its top ten account for 4% to 5%. Sequencing was performed on peripheral blood, taken on day 0 of AZD1222 vaccination. Receptor source: an adult in good health.

The V and J genes are TRBV4-2 and TRBJ2-3, with TRBD1 identical over 7 bases. The CDR3 covers 16 residues. Germline V gene data show CDR1 as LGHNA and CDR2 as YNFKEQ. The ends lost 2 bases at V and 0 bases at J; junction bases unmatched: 5. The CDR3 protein is CASSQLTGASTDTQYF. The CDR3 region has the DNA TGTGCCAGCAGCCAACTAACAGGGGCTAGCACAGATACGCAGTATTTT.

The V gene is TRBV18, the J gene TRBJ1-3, with 7 nucleotides matching TRBD1. The CDR3 spans 15 residues. Germline trimming cut 3 bases from V and 5 bases from J; bases unmatched to any gene: 7. Germline CDR1 KGHSH, CDR2 LQKENI. The chain's CDR3 is CASSPQQGNRNTIYF. The CDR3 DNA reads as TGTGCCAGCTCACCCCAACAGGGGAACCGAAACACCATATATTTT.

This sequence joins TRBV5-1 and TRBJ2-7; 9 positions agree with TRBD1. V was clipped by 3 bases and J by 0 bases; unmatched bases: 4. The CDR3 contains 15 residues. The germline gives CDR1 SGHRS, CDR2 YFSETQ. CDR3 amino acids: CASSSGTGSSYEQYF. The CDR3 DNA reads TGCGCCAGCAGCTCCGGGACAGGGTCCTCCTACGAGCAGTACTTC.